Each of the 13 T cell receptor beta chains below was sequenced from the same sample in a study of PD-1 blockade in classical Hodgkin lymphoma (dated by TCRdb to 2020 to 2022). The library came from the immunoSEQ multiplex PCR assay. Imported from immuneACCESS, the table was reduced by TCRdb to in-frame sequences with V and J called. These copies leave out some clones; in studies compared against another copy, an unresolved V gene accounts for under half, and the cause of the remainder is not known. For this sample the table gives around 65,000 clones, of which roughly nine tenths were detected only once. Clones ranked in the top ten supply more than 8% of the sample. The time point tag for this specimen amounts to: cycle 4 day 1 (C4D1), after 6 weeks of nivolumab. Relapse after autologous stem cell transplantation had occurred in all trial patients, and cohorts A, B and C were distinguished by prior brentuximab vedotin exposure.

The sample in question was peripheral blood mononuclear cells (PBMCs), obtained before the fourth cycle of nivolumab. All receptors derive from a human donor with classical Hodgkin lymphoma.

Here the CDR3 reads CASSLEGQPNEKLFF. CDR3 DNA sequence: TGCGCCAGCAGCTTGGAAGGCCAGCCTAATGAAAAACTGTTTTTT. V and J are TRBV5-1 and TRBJ1-4; D not certain. This CDR3 region has 15 residues. Germline V gene data show CDR1 as SGHRS and CDR2 as YFSETQ. V lost 0 bases and J 3 bases, leaving 9 bases between the germline ends. Full variable domain (remainder filled in from reference TRBV5-1 and TRBJ1-4): KAGVTQTPRYLIKTRGQQVTLSCSPISGHRSVSWYQQTPGQGLQFLFEYFSETQRNKGNFPGRFSGRQFSNSRSEMNVSTLELGDSALYLCASSLEGQPNEKLFFGSGTQLSVL.

The V and J genes are TRBV19 and TRBJ2-7; 10 bases are shared with TRBD1. Germline CDR1 is LNHDA and CDR2 is SQIVND (reference sequence). The CDR3 totals 15 residues. V was pared by 2 bases and J by 3 bases, with 4 bases of the junction left unmatched. CDR3 nucleotide sequence: TGTGCCAGTAGTATATTCCGGACAGGGGGCTACGAGCAGTACTTC. Translating it yields CASSIFRTGGYEQYF.

This clone was counted a few times. V usage is TRBV28 and J usage is TRBJ1-2; D perhaps matches TRBD1 (6 bases). The CDR3 contains 14 residues. V was cut by 2 bases and J by 5 bases, with 12 bases left in between. Germline V lookup: CDR1 MDHEN, CDR2 SYDVKM. The CDR3 DNA follows: TGTGCCAGCAGTTTACCACAGGGAGGTTATGGCTACACCTTC. It is translated as CASSLPQGGYGYTF.

This chain uses TRBV5-1 with TRBJ1-1; TRBD1 is a possible D gene (5 bases). Between the trimmed V and J ends, which lost 7 bases and 4 bases, there was a span of 14 bases. CDR1 SGHRS and CDR2 YFSETQ come from the germline V gene. The CDR3 covers 13 residues. The CDR3 loop is CASGIREGTEAFF. Here the CDR3 DNA reads TGCGCCAGCGGGATCAGGGAGGGCACTGAAGCTTTCTTT.

This chain connects TRBV6-5 to TRBJ1-1; D remains unclear. Trimming took off 2 bases at V and 0 bases at J, with 7 bases between the two ends. Germline-derived CDR1 and CDR2 are MNHEY and SVGAGI. The CDR3 spans 14 residues. The DNA for the CDR3 is TGTGCCAGCAGTTACCGGGAGATGAACACTGAAGCTTTCTTT. Its protein is CASSYREMNTEAFF.

This chain uses TRBV5-1 with TRBJ2-7; D not certain. CDR1 and CDR2 from the germline V gene are SGHRS and YFSETQ. The CDR3 runs to 11 residues. The V end was cut by 0 bases, the J end by 7 bases, with 5 bases between. DNA of the CDR3: TGCGCCAGCAGCTTGGGGCGGGAGCAGTACTTC. Translated: CASSLGREQYF.

The chain links TRBV7-3 to TRBJ2-3; D is perhaps TRBD2 (9 bases). Germline CDR1 SGHTA, CDR2 FQGTGA. Deletions cut 4 bases from V and 8 bases from J, with 16 bases between. CDR3 size: 14 residues. CDR3 nucleotides: TGTGCCAGCAGCTCAGGGGGCGGGGGGGGTACGCAGTATTTT. Protein: CASSSGGGGGTQYF. The complete variable domain, with remaining parts taken from reference TRBV7-3 and TRBJ2-3, reads GAGVSQTPSNKVTEKGKYVELRCDPISGHTALYWYRQSLGQGPEFLIYFQGTGAADDSGLPNDRFFAVRPEGSVSTLKIQRTERGDSAVYLCASSSGGGGGTQYFGPGTRLTVL.

J is TRBJ2-1 and V is TRBV5-1, with 10 bases identical to TRBD2. Looked up from germline, CDR1 is SGHRS and CDR2 is YFSETQ. The CDR3 loop spans 15 amino acids. V was clipped by 7 bases and J by 0 bases; unmatched bases: 4. CDR3: CASALAGGSYNEQFF. CDR3 coding DNA: TGCGCCAGCGCTTTAGCGGGGGGCTCCTACAATGAGCAGTTCTTC.

This chain links TRBV21-1 with TRBJ2-7; the table's D call of TRBD1 was not tested on the DNA. TRBV21-1 is noted as a pseudogene. The CDR3 runs 13 residues. The CDR3 bases are TGTGCCTTGTGGGGGCGCCGGCACTGTGAGCAGTACTTC. Translating it yields CALWGRRHCEQYF.

This rearrangement joins TRBV4-2 to TRBJ2-5, with a tentative D call TRBD1 (6 bases). Trimming shortened V by 1 base and J by 5 bases, and 14 bases separated the two germline ends. In germline, CDR1 is LGHNA, CDR2 YNFKEQ. The CDR3 consists of 15 residues. The CDR3 bases are TGTGCCAGCAGCCAAGTACAGGGTGAGTGGGAGACCCAGTACTTC. Its translation: CASSQVQGEWETQYF.

CDR3: CAWIRPGENYGYTF. Written as DNA, the CDR3 is TGTGCCTGGATTAGGCCGGGGGAGAACTATGGCTACACCTTC. The chain combines TRBV30 with TRBJ1-2; a weak D match, TRBD1 (5 bases). V lost 4 bases, J lost 2 bases, and 14 bases lay in between. This CDR3 is built from 14 residues. CDR1 and CDR2 (germline): GTSNPN, SVGIG (reference sequence).

This sequence joins TRBV28 and TRBJ2-7; D is undetermined. The CDR3 sequence is 13 residues long. V dropped 1 base and J dropped 4 bases, with 8 bases sitting between them. Germline V gene data show CDR1 as MDHEN and CDR2 as SYDVKM. The CDR3 protein is CASSLLGRYEQYF. In DNA form, the CDR3 reads TGTGCCAGCAGTTTATTAGGACGGTACGAGCAGTACTTC.

This clone was found once. The rearrangement links TRBV5-1 to TRBJ2-1; no clear D. V was pared by 0 bases and J by 11 bases, with 15 bases between. CDR3 length equals 14 residues. The germline CDR1 and CDR2 sequences are SGHRS and YFSETQ. In DNA, the CDR3 is TGCGCCAGCAGCTTGGTCCCTAGTGTGGGTAAGCAGTTCTTC. Amino acids: CASSLVPSVGKQFF.